This is a list of T cell receptor beta chains from one sample in a study of control samples from healthy donors and cancer patients. The table came from immunoSEQ multiplex PCR; TCRdb's copy has only in-frame clones and leaves some out. Of 71,000 or so clones listed, under 90% were seen once; the top ten hold about 20%. Sequenced sample: PBMCs. The origin of the receptors is a man aged 55 to 70 with lung cancer. The CDR3 runs from the conserved cysteine through the conserved F or W. The D gene is left open where the match is weak. The size entry is marked missing in some rows and otherwise reads once, few, many or a size class.

V	size	D	J	DNA	CDR3
TRBV12-3/TRBV12-4	once	-	TRBJ1-1	TGTGCCAGCAGCAGGGTATTCAATGAAGCTTTCTTT	CASSRVFNEAFF
TRBV7-3	-	-	TRBJ1-1	TGTGCCAGCAGCTTAGGAGGGTTAAGCACTGAAGCTTTCTTT	CASSLGGLSTEAFF
TRBV7-3	-	TRBD1	TRBJ1-1	TGTGCCAGCAGCGGGGGACAGGGAGGCACTGAAGCTTTCTTT	CASSGGQGGTEAFF
TRBV2	-	-	TRBJ2-2	TGTGCCAGCAGTGAAGTAGTGCGACTTCTCAACACCGGGGAGCTGTTTTTT	CASSEVVRLLNTGELFF
TRBV5-1	once	-	TRBJ1-2	TGCGCCAGCAGCTCGGACAACGGAGAGTCTGGCTACACCTTC	CASSSDNGESGYTF
TRBV4-1	-	-	TRBJ2-6	TGCGCCAGCAGGGGGGTTGCCAACGTCCTGACTTTC	CASRGVANVLTF
TRBV5-1	-	-	TRBJ2-3	TGCGCCAGCAGTTCAGGGTCTTTCCGGGGAACAGATACGCAGTATTTT	CASSSGSFRGTDTQYF
TRBV19	-	-	TRBJ1-1	TGTGCCAGTACGGAAGTCTGGTCGGTCACTGAAGCTTTCTTT	CASTEVWSVTEAFF
TRBV5-6	-	-	TRBJ2-1	TGTGCCAGCAGCCCTGGTGTAGGGTCCTATTACAATGAGCAGTTCTTC	CASSPGVGSYYNEQFF
TRBV7-9	-	-	TRBJ2-1	TGTGCCAGCAGCTTAGGCTTGGACAGACACAATGAGCAGTTCTTC	CASSLGLDRHNEQFF
TRBV24-1	-	TRBD1	TRBJ2-2	TGTGCCACCAGTGCCTCGGGACAGGCGAACACCGGGGAGCTGTTTTTT	CATSASGQANTGELFF
TRBV30	-	-	TRBJ1-6	TGTGCCTGGAGTTTTAGTAGTTCACCCCTCCACTTT	CAWSFSSSPLHF
TRBV6-5	-	TRBD1	TRBJ1-5	TGTGCCAGCAGCCAGGGACAGATAAGCAATCAGCCCCAGCATTTT	CASSQGQISNQPQHF
TRBV30	-	-	TRBJ1-5	TGTGCCTGGAGTCGGGACACCTCAGATCAGCCCCAGCATTTT	CAWSRDTSDQPQHF
TRBV11-3	-	-	TRBJ1-1	TGTGCCAGCAGCTTAGCTCGAGGCACTGAAGCTTTCTTT	CASSLARGTEAFF
TRBV5-1	-	TRBD1	TRBJ1-6	TGCGCCAGCAGCCCCTCATCCGGGACAGGTGCCCTCCACTTT	CASSPSSGTGALHF
TRBV5-1	few	TRBD1	TRBJ2-5	TGCGCCAGCAGCTTGGGCTCGACAGGGAGAGAGACCCAGTACTTC	CASSLGSTGRETQYF
TRBV7-9	-	-	TRBJ1-6	TGTGCCAGCAGCTTAGAAATAGGGGGCTCCTATAATTCACCCCTCCACTTT	CASSLEIGGSYNSPLHF